These 5 T cell receptor beta chains were all obtained from the same sample, sequenced in a study of technical replicates of blood from a few donors. TCRdb's table, derived via immunoSEQ multiplex PCR, lists solely in-frame clones and lacks some. The data hold more than 70,000 clones, with roughly 96% observed a single time. Source material: T cells isolated from PBMCs. These receptors all come from a human donor in good health.

The rearrangement uses TRBV10-3 and TRBJ2-6; tentatively, D is TRBD2 (7 bases). V shed 7 bases and J shed 2 bases, with 12 bases lying between them. This CDR3 region has 15 residues. Per the germline V gene, CDR1 is ENHRY and CDR2 is SYGVKD. CDR3 in DNA: TGTGCCATCATGGGGAGGGGGACTGGGGCCAACGTCCTGACTTTC. Translating gives CAIMGRGTGANVLTF.

This rearrangement joins TRBV4-1 to TRBJ1-2; no clear D. Looked up from germline, CDR1 is MGHRA and CDR2 is YSYEKL. The CDR3 runs to 15 residues. V was pared by 6 bases and J by 5 bases, with 19 bases between. This CDR3 is CASRQNVEVPYGYTF. As DNA, the CDR3 is TGCGCCAGCAGGCAGAATGTTGAGGTACCATATGGCTACACCTTC.

The CDR3 region has the DNA TGCAGTGCTAGAAAACAGTACGAGCAGTACTTC. It is translated as CSARKQYEQYF. The chain joins TRBV20-1 to TRBJ2-7; D is unclear. V was pared by 2 bases and J by 4 bases, with 6 bases between. The CDR3 runs 11 residues. In germline, CDR1 is DFQATT, CDR2 SNEGSKA (reference sequence).

Only one count was recorded for this clone. The chain has TRBV6-6 and TRBJ2-2, with TRBD2 matching 9 bases. The trim removed 4 bases at V and 6 bases at J, leaving 3 bases unmatched. The CDR3 has 14 amino acids. Germline assignment: CDR1 MNHNY and CDR2 SVGAGI (reference sequence). The CDR3 protein is CASSSGTSSGELFF. The CDR3 nucleotides are TGTGCCAGCAGTTCCGGGACTAGCTCCGGGGAGCTGTTTTTT.

The genes are TRBV7-9 and TRBJ1-3; the D gene is possibly TRBD1 (6 bases). This CDR3 spans 17 amino acids. V was cut by 5 bases and J by 3 bases, with 20 bases left in between. Germline V gene data show CDR1 as SEHNR and CDR2 as FQNEAQ (reference sequence). CDR3 DNA: TGTGCCAGCAGCCCATCCGGCCTTGTGGACAGTGGAAACACCATATATTTT. It translates to CASSPSGLVDSGNTIYF.